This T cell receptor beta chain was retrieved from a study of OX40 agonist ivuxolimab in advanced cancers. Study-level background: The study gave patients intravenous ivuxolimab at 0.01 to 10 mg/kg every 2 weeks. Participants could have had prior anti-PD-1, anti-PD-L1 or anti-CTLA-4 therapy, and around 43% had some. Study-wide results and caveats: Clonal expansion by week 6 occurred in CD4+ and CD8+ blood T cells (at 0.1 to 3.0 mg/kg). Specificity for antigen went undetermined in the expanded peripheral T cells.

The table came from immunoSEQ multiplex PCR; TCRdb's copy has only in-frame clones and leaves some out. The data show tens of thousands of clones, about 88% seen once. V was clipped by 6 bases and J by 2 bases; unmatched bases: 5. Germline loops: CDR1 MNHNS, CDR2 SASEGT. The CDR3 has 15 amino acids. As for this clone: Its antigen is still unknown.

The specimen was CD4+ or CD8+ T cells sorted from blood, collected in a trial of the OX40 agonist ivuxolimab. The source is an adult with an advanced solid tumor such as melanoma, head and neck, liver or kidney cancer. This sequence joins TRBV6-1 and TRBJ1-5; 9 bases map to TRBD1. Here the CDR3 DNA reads TGTGCCAGCAGGAAGACAGGGGGAGGCAATCAGCCCCAGCATTTT. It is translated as CASRKTGGGNQPQHF.